This T cell receptor beta chain came from a study of technical replicates of blood from several donors. CDR3 length equals 17 residues. Per the germline V gene, CDR1 is SGHRS and CDR2 is YFSETQ. The ends were cut back, 4 bases at V and 2 bases at J, with 21 bases in the middle. The assay was immunoSEQ multiplex PCR, and TCRdb's table has in-frame clones only and misses some. The sample contains about 80,000 clones, around 90% of which appear only once. The receptor comes from a human donor in good health. The chain has TRBV5-1 and TRBJ2-5; D might be TRBD1 (6 bases). The sequencing sample was made of T cells isolated from PBMCs. Here the CDR3 reads CASSRPTLQGLQETQYF. CDR3 coding DNA: TGCGCCAGCAGCCGACCCACTTTACAGGGATTACAAGAGACCCAGTACTTC.